This T cell receptor (beta chain) is drawn from a study of T cell repertoires in cytomegalovirus infection. Whole-study results and caveats: The study found HLA-C-restricted CMV-specific TCR beta clonotypes dominating the ex vivo response.

This clonotype has more than one count but fewer than ten. The antigen remains unidentified. TCRdb called the reads again in MiXCR, with one record for every CDR3 protein. The table lists more than 350,000 distinct CDR3 sequences, approximately 31% of them singletons. After removal of 4 bases from V and 7 bases from J, the junction contained 17 bases not matched to a gene. The CDR3 extends over 18 amino acids. CDR1 is SGHVS, CDR2 FNYEAQ, per germline. This sequence joins TRBV7-6 and TRBJ2-2; 8 positions agree with TRBD2. Material for sequencing was PBMCs. The source is a human donor in good health (CMV status not recorded). Some clones in this sample may be carry-over from other donors' samples. The chain's CDR3 is CASSSGVRGGPSLGELFF. The CDR3 region has the DNA TGTGCCAGCAGCTCCGGAGTACGGGGGGGGCCTAGCCTCGGGGAGCTGTTTTTT.